This TCR beta chain was sequenced during a study of T cell responses to AZD1222 COVID-19 vaccine. Study in general: Second doses were pooled across both intervals (about 4 or about 12 weeks).

Looked up from germline, CDR1 is SGDLS and CDR2 is YYNGEE. This CDR3 has 15 amino acids. V was clipped by 3 bases and J by 1 base, with 11 bases between them. Details on this clone: The antigen is undetermined.

Findings and limits, study-wide: Repertoires were sampled only after the peak T cell response.

Sequencing used immunoSEQ multiplex PCR; TCRdb keeps in-frame clones, though not all of them. The data show about 260,000 clones, 80% to 95% seen once. The J gene is TRBJ2-1, the V gene TRBV9; D is perhaps TRBD1 (5 bases). This receptor was obtained from an adult in good health. The material sequenced was peripheral blood, taken on day 0 of AZD1222 vaccination. The CDR3 DNA sequence: TGTGCCAGCAGCGCCGGAAGGGGATCCTACAATGAGCAGTTCTTC. Its translation is CASSAGRGSYNEQFF.